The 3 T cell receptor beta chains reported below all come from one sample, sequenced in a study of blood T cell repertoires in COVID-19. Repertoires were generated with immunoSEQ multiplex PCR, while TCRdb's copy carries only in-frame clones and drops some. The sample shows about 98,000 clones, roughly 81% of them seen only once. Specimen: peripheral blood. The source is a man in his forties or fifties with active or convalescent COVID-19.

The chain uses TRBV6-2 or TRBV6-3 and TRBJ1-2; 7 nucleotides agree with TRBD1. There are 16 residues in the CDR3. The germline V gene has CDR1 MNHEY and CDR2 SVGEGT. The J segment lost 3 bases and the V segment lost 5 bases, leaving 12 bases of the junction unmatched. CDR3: CASSLEGQFSYYGYTF. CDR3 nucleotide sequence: TGTGCCAGCAGTCTAGAGGGACAGTTCTCTTACTATGGCTACACCTTC.

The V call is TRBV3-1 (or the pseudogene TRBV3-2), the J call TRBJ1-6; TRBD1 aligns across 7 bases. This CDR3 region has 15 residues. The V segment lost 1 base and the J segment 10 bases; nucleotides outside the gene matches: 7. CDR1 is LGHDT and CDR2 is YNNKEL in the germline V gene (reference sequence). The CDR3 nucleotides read TGTGCCAGCAGCCAAGTGACAGGGACACGGTCACCCCTCCACTTT. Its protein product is CASSQVTGTRSPLHF.

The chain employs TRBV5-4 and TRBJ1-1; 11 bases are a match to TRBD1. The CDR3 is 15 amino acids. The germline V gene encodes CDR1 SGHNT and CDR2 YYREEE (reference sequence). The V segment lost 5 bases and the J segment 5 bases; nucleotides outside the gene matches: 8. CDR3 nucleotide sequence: TGTGCCAGCAGGAGTGGACAGGGGGCGCGGACTGAAGCTTTCTTT. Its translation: CASRSGQGARTEAFF.